Below, 10 T cell receptor beta chains from the same sample are listed, as sequenced in a study of blood T cell repertoires in COVID-19. Generated by immunoSEQ multiplex PCR, the TCRdb table keeps only in-frame clones and is missing some. The table records approximately 240,000 clones, about nine tenths of them present only once. Sequencing used PBMCs or T cells enriched from blood (not recorded which). These receptors came from a woman in her 30s with acute COVID-19.

V usage is TRBV9 and J usage is TRBJ2-6; D perhaps matches TRBD2 (5 bases). Trimming shortened V by 3 bases and J by 2 bases, and 12 bases separated the two germline ends. Germline V CDR1 and CDR2: SGDLS, YYNGEE. This CDR3 has 16 residues. The CDR3 region has the DNA TGTGCCAGCAGCGGTTTTTTGGGAGCTGGGGCCAACGTCCTGACTTTC. It is translated as CASSGFLGAGANVLTF. Full variable domain (remainder filled in from reference TRBV9 and TRBJ2-6): DSGVTQTPKHLITATGQRVTLRCSPRSGDLSVYWYQQSLDQGLQFLIQYYNGEERAKGNILERFSAQQFPDLHSELNLSSLELGDSALYFCASSGFLGAGANVLTFGAGSRLTVL.

In nucleotides, the CDR3 is TGTGCCAGCAGCCCGGCGGTCTATAATTCACCCCTCCACTTT. It specifies CASSPAVYNSPLHF. J is TRBJ1-6 and V is TRBV7-8; no reliable D call. Trimming took 5 bases from V and 3 from J, leaving 8 bases between them. The germline gives CDR1 SGHVS, CDR2 FQNEAQ. This CDR3 is 14 amino acids long.

This chain's CDR3 is CASSLSGSDYYTF. CDR3 DNA: TGTGCCAGCAGCTTATCGGGGAGCGACTACTACACCTTC. The gene calls are TRBV11-2 and TRBJ1-2, with D unresolved. Deletions cut 2 bases from V and 10 bases from J, with 14 bases between. Per the germline V gene, CDR1 is SGHAT and CDR2 is FQNNGV. The CDR3 extends over 13 amino acids. Full variable domain (rest looked up from reference TRBV11-2 and TRBJ1-2): EAGVAQSPRYKIIEKRQSVAFWCNPISGHATLYWYQQILGQGPKLLIQFQNNGVVDDSQLPKDRFSAERLKGVDSTLKIQPAKLEDSAVYLCASSLSGSDYYTFGSGTRLTVV.

This sequence joins TRBV11-2 and TRBJ2-1; 13 bases fit TRBD2. The CDR3 consists of 17 residues. The germline CDR1 and CDR2 sequences are SGHAT and FQNNGV. Trimming at V came to 3 bases and at J to 7 bases, leaving 9 bases not matched to a gene. CDR3 amino acids: CASSFLGLAGDSNEQFF. CDR3 DNA sequence: TGTGCCAGCAGCTTTCTCGGACTAGCGGGAGACTCGAATGAGCAGTTCTTC.

The chain recombines TRBV11-2 with TRBJ2-3, with 7 bases identical to TRBD1. Germline assignment: CDR1 SGHAT and CDR2 FQNNGV. The CDR3 spans 15 residues. V trimming: 4 bases; J trimming: 4 bases; junction bases outside the gene matches: 8. DNA for the CDR3: TGTGCCAGCAGCTCCTCCCGGGACAGACCAGATACGCAGTATTTT. Translated, it gives CASSSSRDRPDTQYF. Variable domain in full (rest from reference TRBV11-2 and TRBJ2-3): EAGVAQSPRYKIIEKRQSVAFWCNPISGHATLYWYQQILGQGPKLLIQFQNNGVVDDSQLPKDRFSAERLKGVDSTLKIQPAKLEDSAVYLCASSSSRDRPDTQYFGPGTRLTVL.

The rearrangement uses TRBV19 and TRBJ1-5, with no clear D. The CDR3 contains 17 residues. The V end lost 7 bases, the J end lost 2 bases, and 21 bases lay between the germline ends. CDR1 is LNHDA, CDR2 SQIVND, per germline (reference sequence). CDR3 sequence reads: CASTQTTGVGRNQPQHF. The CDR3 nucleotides read TGTGCCAGTACTCAAACGACCGGGGTTGGGCGCAATCAGCCCCAGCATTTT.

The chain links TRBV5-1 to TRBJ2-3; 8 bases are shared with TRBD2. Germline CDR1 and CDR2: SGHRS and YFSETQ. V shed 2 bases, J shed 4 bases, and the junction held 6 bases outside the gene matches. This CDR3 is built from 15 residues. CDR3 coding DNA: TGCGCCAGCAGCTTAGACGGGGGGGAAGCAGATACGCAGTATTTT. Protein sequence: CASSLDGGEADTQYF. Combining the CDR3 with reference TRBV5-1 and TRBJ2-3 gives the whole variable domain KAGVTQTPRYLIKTRGQQVTLSCSPISGHRSVSWYQQTPGQGLQFLFEYFSETQRNKGNFPGRFSGRQFSNSRSEMNVSTLELGDSALYLCASSLDGGEADTQYFGPGTRLTVL.

This clone has a handful of counts. The rearrangement links TRBV7-2 to TRBJ1-5; D may be TRBD1 (6 bases). CDR1 SGHTA and CDR2 FQGNSA come from the germline V gene. The CDR3 is made up of 13 amino acids. V was pared by 4 bases and J by 2 bases, with 6 bases between. Written as DNA, the CDR3 is TGTGCCAGCAGCTACAGGGGCAATCAGCCCCAGCATTTT. Its translation is CASSYRGNQPQHF.

This chain connects TRBV7-8 to TRBJ1-6; D might be TRBD1 (6 bases). CDR1 SGHVS and CDR2 FQNEAQ come from the germline V gene. The CDR3 loop spans 15 amino acids. With 3 bases removed from V and 6 bases from J, the gap between germline ends came to 12 bases. The CDR3 is CASSLQQGRNSPLHF. CDR3 bases: TGTGCCAGCAGCTTGCAACAGGGTCGTAATTCACCCCTCCACTTT.

The chain carries TRBV5-8 and TRBJ2-4; TRBD1 matches 8 bases. Per germline, CDR1 SGHTS and CDR2 YDEGEE. CDR3 length: 12 residues. V shed 9 bases, J shed 6 bases, and the junction held 5 bases outside the gene matches. CDR3: CATTDRANIQYF. CDR3 nucleotides: TGTGCCACGACGGACAGGGCAAACATTCAGTACTTC.